These 7 T cell receptor beta chains were sequenced from one sample in a study of cytomegalovirus exposure and HLA in healthy donors. Only in-frame clones appear in the TCRdb table, and some are missing; sequencing was by immunoSEQ multiplex PCR. The data contain around 400,000 clones, about nine tenths of them singletons. Sequencing was carried out using PBMCs. These receptor sequences come from a woman aged 18 to 35 in good health and CMV-seronegative.

The chain joins TRBV4-1 to TRBJ2-7; TRBD2 matches at 7 bases. V shed 4 bases and J 1 base; nucleotides not matched to a gene: 10. Germline loops: CDR1 MGHRA, CDR2 YSYEKL. This CDR3 comprises 16 residues. CDR3: CASSPGPGGRSYEQYF. The CDR3 region has the DNA TGCGCCAGCAGCCCCGGTCCGGGGGGTCGGTCCTACGAGCAGTACTTC.

The rearrangement uses TRBV2 and TRBJ1-1; D might be TRBD1 (6 bases). The germline V gene encodes CDR1 SNHLY and CDR2 FYNNEI. V lost 7 bases and J 5 bases, leaving 14 bases between the germline ends. The CDR3 spans 13 residues. The CDR3 nucleotides are TGTGCCAGCACCCTAACAGGGCGAACTGAAGCTTTCTTT. It specifies CASTLTGRTEAFF.

The chain combines TRBV20-1 with TRBJ2-5, with D maybe TRBD1 (6 bases). Trimming took 5 bases from V and 3 from J, leaving 7 bases between them. CDR3 length: 11 amino acids. The germline V gene encodes CDR1 DFQATT and CDR2 SNEGSKA (reference sequence). DNA for the CDR3: TGCAGTGCTCACAGGGAAGAGACCCAGTACTTC. Translating gives CSAHREETQYF.

This chain links TRBV28 with TRBJ2-3; TRBD2 matches at 8 bases. Losses at the gene ends were 3 bases for V and 0 bases for J; bases not matched to a gene: 8. Germline CDR1 and CDR2: MDHEN and SYDVKM. The CDR3 extends over 17 amino acids. The CDR3 region has the DNA TGTGCCAGCAGTTTCGTCCCCGGGGGGGAAAGCACAGATACGCAGTATTTT. It encodes CASSFVPGGESTDTQYF.

CDR3 coding DNA: TGTGCCAGCAGCTCTCGGGGGTACACTAATGAAAAACTGTTTTTT. Translated: CASSSRGYTNEKLFF. V and J are TRBV5-6 and TRBJ1-4, with D perhaps matching TRBD1 (5 bases). The germline CDR1 and CDR2 sequences are SGHDT and YYEEEE. The CDR3 covers 15 residues. V was clipped by 3 bases and J by 2 bases, with 11 bases between them.

CDR3 loop: CASSQFGGSQETQYF. CDR3 nucleotide sequence: TGTGCCAGCAGCCAATTCGGGGGGAGCCAAGAGACCCAGTACTTC. J is TRBJ2-5 and V is TRBV14; 7 bases match TRBD2. CDR3 size: 15 residues. Trimming took 2 bases from V and 1 from J; bases not matched to a gene: 4. Per germline, CDR1 SGHDN and CDR2 FVKESK.

With respect to this clone: The same CDR3 can be traced to other DNA sequences in this sample. The genes are TRBV5-1 and TRBJ2-1; 13 positions match TRBD2. J lost 10 bases, V lost 4 bases, and 5 bases had no gene match. From germline, CDR1 is SGHRS and CDR2 YFSETQ. The CDR3 extends over 14 amino acids. The DNA for the CDR3 is TGCGCCAGCAGCCCAGGACTAGCGGGAGACGAGCAGTTCTTC. Translating it yields CASSPGLAGDEQFF.